This TCR beta chain was captured in a study of beta chain features in type 1 diabetes. Whole-study results and caveats: There was no resolution here of whether HLA type influences TCRB rearrangement. Sequencing from cDNA could over-represent high-TCR-expressing cells.

In its sample, this clone was seen once. What it binds is not known. TCRB transcripts that were expressed got sequenced, as all of the isolated RNA had been reverse transcribed. The data were produced by immunoSEQ multiplex PCR, yet TCRdb's version contains in-frame clones alone and is incomplete. The repertoire consists of 40,000 to 45,000 clones, with around half occurring once and the leading ten covering more than 0.6%. Via the markers CD45RO/CCR7/CD25/CD127/CD95/CD27, stem cell-like memory, regulatory, central memory and naive CD4+ cells were sorted. In all sorted populations, purity surpassed 95%. CDR1 and CDR2 (germline): LNHDA, SQIVND (reference sequence). This CDR3 region has 13 residues. Trimming removed 11 bases at V and 6 bases at J, with 19 bases between.

The source of this sequence is a woman aged 18-35 years in good health. Sequencing was carried out using central memory CD4+ T cells from blood. This chain connects TRBV19 to TRBJ1-1; D perhaps matches TRBD1 (6 bases). CDR3 protein: CASRDTVKAEAFF. The DNA of the CDR3 is TGTGCCTCAAGGGACACGGTGAAGGCTGAAGCTTTCTTT. Filled out from reference TRBV19 and TRBJ1-1, the complete variable domain reads DGGITQSPKYLFRKEGQNVTLSCEQNLNHDAMYWYRQDPGQGLRLIYYSQIVNDFQKGDIAEGYSVSREKKESFPLTVTSAQKNPTAFYLCASRDTVKAEAFFGQGTRLTVV.